This T cell receptor (beta chain) was sequenced in a study of T cells of healthy individuals. Looked up from germline, CDR1 is SGHTA and CDR2 is FQGNSA. CDR3 length: 15 residues. The V and J ends lost 3 bases and 0 bases respectively, with 6 bases between them. TCRdb used MiXCR to reprocess the 5' RACE reads, holding one entry per CDR3 protein. The sample contains about 40,000 distinct CDR3 sequences, approximately 4.5% of which appear only once. The TCR comes from a human donor in good health. The chain recombines TRBV7-2 with TRBJ2-6; D is unclear. The CDR3 nucleotides read TGTGCCAGCAGCTTCCGAACCTCTGGGGCCAACGTCCTGACTTTC. Amino acid sequence: CASSFRTSGANVLTF.